The source of this TCR beta chain is a study of spatial heterogeneity in lung cancer. Study details: Within raw reads, each unique TCR and UMI combination appeared on average more than ten times.

The V and J ends lost 2 bases and 10 bases respectively, with 9 bases between them. From germline, CDR1 is MDHEN and CDR2 SYDVKM. The CDR3 loop spans 13 amino acids. As for time point: sample taken at primary tumor resection. Unsorted whole RNA samples from tumor, nontumor lung or frozen PBMC were sequenced. Samples came from around 70 TRACERx patients with untreated early-stage lung cancer. The library protocol tagged each TCR cDNA with a unique molecular identifier. TCRdb re-derived calls from the 5' RACE reads in MiXCR, one entry per CDR3 protein. The table lists several thousand distinct CDR3 sequences, roughly a sixth of them singletons. Study results and limitations: TCRs found ubiquitously expanded in tumor appeared in blood more at resection than at follow-up.

The table lists this clonotype with many counts. Its antigen remains unknown. The genes are TRBV28 and TRBJ1-6; D not resolved. The TCR sequence derives from a male donor with early-stage non-small cell lung cancer. The sequencing used PBMCs, collected at surgery. The CDR3 bases are TGTGCCAGCAGTTTACGGGTAGCGTCACCCCTCCACTTT. Translation gives CASSLRVASPLHF.